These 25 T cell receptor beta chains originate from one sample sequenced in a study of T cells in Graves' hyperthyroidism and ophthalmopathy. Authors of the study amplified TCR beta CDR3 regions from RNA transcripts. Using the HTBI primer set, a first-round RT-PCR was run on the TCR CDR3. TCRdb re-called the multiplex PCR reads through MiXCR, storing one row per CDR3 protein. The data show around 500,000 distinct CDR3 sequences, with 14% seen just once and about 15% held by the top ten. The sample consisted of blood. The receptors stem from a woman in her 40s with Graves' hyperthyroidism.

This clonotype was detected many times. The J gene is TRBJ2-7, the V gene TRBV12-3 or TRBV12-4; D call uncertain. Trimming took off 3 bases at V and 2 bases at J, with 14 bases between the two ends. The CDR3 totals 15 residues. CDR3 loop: CASSLGTYPTYEQYF. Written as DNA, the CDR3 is TGTGCCAGCAGTTTGGGAACTTACCCCACCTACGAGCAGTACTTC.

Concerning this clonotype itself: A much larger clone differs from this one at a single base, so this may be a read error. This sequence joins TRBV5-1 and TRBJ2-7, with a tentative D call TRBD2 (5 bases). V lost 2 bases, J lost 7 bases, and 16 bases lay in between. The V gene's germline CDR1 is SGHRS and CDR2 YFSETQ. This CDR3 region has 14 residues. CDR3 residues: CASSFGGLAREQYF. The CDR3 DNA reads TGCGCCAGCAGCTTCGGTGGATTAGCGAGGGAGCAGTACTTC.

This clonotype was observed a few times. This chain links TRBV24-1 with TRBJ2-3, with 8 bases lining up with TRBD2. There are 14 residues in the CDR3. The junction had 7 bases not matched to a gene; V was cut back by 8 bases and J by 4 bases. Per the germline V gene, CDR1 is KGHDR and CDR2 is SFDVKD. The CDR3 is CATTSGGPSDTQYF. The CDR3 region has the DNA TGTGCCACCACCTCGGGAGGGCCCTCAGATACGCAGTATTTT.

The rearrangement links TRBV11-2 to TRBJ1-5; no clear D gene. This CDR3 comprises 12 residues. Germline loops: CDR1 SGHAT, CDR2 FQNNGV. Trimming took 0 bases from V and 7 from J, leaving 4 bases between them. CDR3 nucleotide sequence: TGTGCCAGCAGCTTAGACTTCCAGCCCCAGCATTTT. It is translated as CASSLDFQPQHF.

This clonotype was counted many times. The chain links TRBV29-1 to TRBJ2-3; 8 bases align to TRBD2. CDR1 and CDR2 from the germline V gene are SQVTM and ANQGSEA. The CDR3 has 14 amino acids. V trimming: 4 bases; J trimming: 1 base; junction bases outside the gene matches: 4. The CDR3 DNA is TGCAGCGTTGGTCCGGGACTAGGCACAGATACGCAGTATTTT. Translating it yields CSVGPGLGTDTQYF.

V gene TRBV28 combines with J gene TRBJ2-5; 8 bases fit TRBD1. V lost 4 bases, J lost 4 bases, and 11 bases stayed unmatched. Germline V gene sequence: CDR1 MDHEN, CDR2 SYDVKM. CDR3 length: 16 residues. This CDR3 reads CASSSIPGQGRETQYF. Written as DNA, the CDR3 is TGTGCCAGCAGTTCCATTCCCGGACAGGGTAGAGAGACCCAGTACTTC.

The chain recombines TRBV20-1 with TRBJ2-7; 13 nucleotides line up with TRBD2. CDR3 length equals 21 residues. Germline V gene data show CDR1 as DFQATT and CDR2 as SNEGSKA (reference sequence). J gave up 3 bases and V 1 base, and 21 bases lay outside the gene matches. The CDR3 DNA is TGCAGTGCTAGAGTAGCAGGGGGAAGGGGACTAGCGGGGTCGACTCTCTACGAGCAGTACTTC. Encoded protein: CSARVAGGRGLAGSTLYEQYF.

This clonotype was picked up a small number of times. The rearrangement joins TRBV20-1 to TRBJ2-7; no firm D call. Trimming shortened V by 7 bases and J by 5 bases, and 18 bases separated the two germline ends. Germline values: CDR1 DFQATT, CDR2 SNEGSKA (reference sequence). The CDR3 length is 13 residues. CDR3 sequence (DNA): TGCAGTGTAACGGGCCCCCATCCTAACGAGCAGTACTTC. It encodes CSVTGPHPNEQYF.

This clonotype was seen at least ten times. The CDR3 DNA follows: TGTGCCAGCAGCCGGGCCGGGACAGGGGGTGGCAATCAGCCCCAGCATTTT. As protein: CASSRAGTGGGNQPQHF. The chain carries TRBV28 and TRBJ1-5; 11 nucleotides align to TRBD1. The CDR3 extends over 17 amino acids. CDR1 is MDHEN, CDR2 SYDVKM, per germline. The V segment lost 6 bases and the J segment 2 bases; nucleotides outside the gene matches: 9.

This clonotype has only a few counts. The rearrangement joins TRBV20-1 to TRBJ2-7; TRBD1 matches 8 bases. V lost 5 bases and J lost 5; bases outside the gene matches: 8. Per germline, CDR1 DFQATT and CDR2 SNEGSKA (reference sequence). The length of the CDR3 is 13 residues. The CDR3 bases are TGCAGTGCTGAGGACAGGGAGAAAAACGAGCAGTACTTC. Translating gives CSAEDREKNEQYF.

The CDR3 DNA is TGTGCCGCCTGGCCAGAAACCTACAATGAGCAGTTCTTC. Translated, it gives CAAWPETYNEQFF. This chain uses TRBV6-1 with TRBJ2-1; D remains unclear. Trimming cost V 11 bases and J 2 bases, with 13 bases left between them. The germline gives CDR1 MNHNS, CDR2 SASEGT. The CDR3 has 13 amino acids.

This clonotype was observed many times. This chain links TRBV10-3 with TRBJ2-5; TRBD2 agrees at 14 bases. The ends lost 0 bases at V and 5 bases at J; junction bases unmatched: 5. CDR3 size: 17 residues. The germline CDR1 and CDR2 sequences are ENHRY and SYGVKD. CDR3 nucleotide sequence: TGTGCCATCAGTGAGTCTGGACTAGCGGGAGGCACGGAGACCCAGTACTTC. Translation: CAISESGLAGGTETQYF.

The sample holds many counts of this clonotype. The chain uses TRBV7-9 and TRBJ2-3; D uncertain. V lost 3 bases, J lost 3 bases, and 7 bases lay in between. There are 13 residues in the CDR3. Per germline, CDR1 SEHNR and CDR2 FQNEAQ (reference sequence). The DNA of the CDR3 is TGTGCCAGCAGCTTTCGACAAACAGATACGCAGTATTTT. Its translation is CASSFRQTDTQYF.

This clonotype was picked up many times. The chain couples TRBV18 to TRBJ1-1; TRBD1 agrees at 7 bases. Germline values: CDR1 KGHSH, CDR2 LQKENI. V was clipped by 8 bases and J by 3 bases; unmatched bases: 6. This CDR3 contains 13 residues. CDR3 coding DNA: TGTGCCAGCGAGAGAGACAGGGACACTGAAGCTTTCTTT. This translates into CASERDRDTEAFF.

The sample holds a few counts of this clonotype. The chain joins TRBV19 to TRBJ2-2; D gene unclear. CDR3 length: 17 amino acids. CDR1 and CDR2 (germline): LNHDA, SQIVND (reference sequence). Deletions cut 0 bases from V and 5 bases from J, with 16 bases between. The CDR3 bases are TGTGCCAGTAGTATAGAAGCAGGAGCCCCTAGGACCGGGGAGCTGTTTTTT. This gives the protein CASSIEAGAPRTGELFF.

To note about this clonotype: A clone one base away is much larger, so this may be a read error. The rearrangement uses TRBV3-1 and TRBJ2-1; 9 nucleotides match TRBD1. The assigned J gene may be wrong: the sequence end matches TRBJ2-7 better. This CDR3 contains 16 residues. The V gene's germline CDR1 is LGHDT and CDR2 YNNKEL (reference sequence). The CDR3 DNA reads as TGTGCCAGCAGCGAAGGCTCGGGACAGGGATACAATGAGCAGTACTTC. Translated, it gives CASSEGSGQGYNEQYF.

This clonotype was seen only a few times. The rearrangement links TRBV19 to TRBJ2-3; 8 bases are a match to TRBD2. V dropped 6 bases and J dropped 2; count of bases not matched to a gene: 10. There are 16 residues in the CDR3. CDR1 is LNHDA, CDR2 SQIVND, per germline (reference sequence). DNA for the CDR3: TGTGCCAGTAGCAACGGACTAGCAAGGGACACAGATACGCAGTATTTT. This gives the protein CASSNGLARDTDTQYF.

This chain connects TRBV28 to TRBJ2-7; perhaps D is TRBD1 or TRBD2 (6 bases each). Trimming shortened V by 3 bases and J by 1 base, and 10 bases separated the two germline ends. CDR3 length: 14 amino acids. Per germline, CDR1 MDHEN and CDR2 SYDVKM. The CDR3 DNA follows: TGTGCCAGCAGTTTGCGGAGGGGGTCCTACGAGCAGTACTTC. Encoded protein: CASSLRRGSYEQYF.

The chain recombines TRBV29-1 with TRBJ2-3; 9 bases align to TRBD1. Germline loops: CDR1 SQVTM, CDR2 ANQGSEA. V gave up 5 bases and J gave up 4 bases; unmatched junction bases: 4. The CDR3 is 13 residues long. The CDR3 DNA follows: TGCAGCGTTCCGGACAGGGGCCCAGATACGCAGTATTTT. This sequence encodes CSVPDRGPDTQYF.

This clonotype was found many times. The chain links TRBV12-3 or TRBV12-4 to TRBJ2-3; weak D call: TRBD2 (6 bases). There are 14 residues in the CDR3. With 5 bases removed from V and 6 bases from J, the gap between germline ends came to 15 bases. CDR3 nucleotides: TGTGCCAGCAGTAGAAGTAGTAGCGGTGATACGCAGTATTTT. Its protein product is CASSRSSSGDTQYF.

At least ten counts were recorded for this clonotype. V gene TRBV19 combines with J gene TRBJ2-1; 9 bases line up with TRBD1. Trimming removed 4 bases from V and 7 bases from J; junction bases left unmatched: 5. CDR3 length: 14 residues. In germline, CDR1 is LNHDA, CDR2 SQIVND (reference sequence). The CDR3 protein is CASSTSGTGNEQFF. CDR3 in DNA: TGTGCCAGTAGTACCTCCGGGACAGGGAATGAGCAGTTCTTC.

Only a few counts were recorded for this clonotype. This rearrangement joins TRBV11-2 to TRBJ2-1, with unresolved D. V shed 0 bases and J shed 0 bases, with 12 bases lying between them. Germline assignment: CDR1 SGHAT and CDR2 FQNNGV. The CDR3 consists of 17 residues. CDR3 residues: CASSLEALPSSYNEQFF. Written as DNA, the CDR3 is TGTGCCAGCAGCTTAGAGGCCCTACCTAGCTCCTACAATGAGCAGTTCTTC.

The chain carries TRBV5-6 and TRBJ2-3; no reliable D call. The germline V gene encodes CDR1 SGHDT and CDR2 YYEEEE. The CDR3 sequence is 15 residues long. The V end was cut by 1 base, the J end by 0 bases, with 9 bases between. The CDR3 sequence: CASSLHPESTDTQYF. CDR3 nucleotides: TGTGCCAGCAGCTTGCACCCAGAGAGCACAGATACGCAGTATTTT.

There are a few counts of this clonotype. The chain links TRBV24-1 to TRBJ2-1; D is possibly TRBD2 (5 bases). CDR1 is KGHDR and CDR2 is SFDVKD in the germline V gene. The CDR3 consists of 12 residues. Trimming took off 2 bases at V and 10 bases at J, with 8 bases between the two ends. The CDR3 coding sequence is TGTGCCACCAGTGATTCGAGGGAAGAGCAGTTCTTC. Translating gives CATSDSREEQFF.

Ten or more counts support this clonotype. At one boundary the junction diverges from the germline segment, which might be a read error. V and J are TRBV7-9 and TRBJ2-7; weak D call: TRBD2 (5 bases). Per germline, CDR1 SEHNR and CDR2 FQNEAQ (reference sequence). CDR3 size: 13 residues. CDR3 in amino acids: CASSLAASYEQYF. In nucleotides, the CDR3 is TGTGCCAGCAGCCTAGCTGCCTCCTACGAGCAGTACTTC.